A single sample gave rise to the 10 T cell receptor delta chains below, sequenced in a study of delta chains in infants with herpesvirus infections (dated by TCRdb to 2021 to 2023). Libraries were prepared through RT-PCR. The run used an Illumina MiSeq. TCR cDNA was generated by reverse transcription of PBMC RNA with SuperScript II and gamma-chain- and delta-chain-specific primers. TCRdb reanalyzed the public reads with the CATT caller, and identical DNA sequences were merged afterwards. In this sample the table shows roughly 840 delta-chain clones, around 32% of which occur a single time. The top ten constitute roughly 24% of the sample. The specimen was peripheral blood, collected at time point 2 of longitudinal follow-up. These receptors were taken from a human donor who was a Ugandan infant, either HIV-exposed or HIV-unexposed (not recorded which).

V gene TRDV1 combines with J gene TRDJ1, with D possibly being TRDD3 (6 bases). This CDR3 contains 15 residues. Trimming cost V 1 base and J 1 base, with 10 bases left between them. Looked up from germline, CDR1 is TSWWSYY and CDR2 is QGS. In nucleotides, the CDR3 is TGTGCTCTTGGGGAACCCGGGGGACGCACCGATAAACTCATCTTT. This gives the protein CALGEPGGRTDKLIF.

This clone qualifies as large (0.1 to 1%). The rearrangement uses TRDV3 and TRDJ1; 9 nucleotides line up with TRDD3. V lost 1 base and J lost 3; bases outside the gene matches: 6. The germline gives CDR1 TVYSNPD, CDR2 GDNSRS (reference sequence). The CDR3 extends over 14 amino acids. CDR3 DNA sequence: TGTGCCTTTACAAGGGGATACGGGGCCGATAAACTCATCTTT. This gives the protein CAFTRGYGADKLIF.

This clone was picked up a small number of times. The gene calls are TRDV2 and TRDJ2; D unclear. The DNA end lines up better with TRDJ1; the J call may be wrong. The CDR3 is 13 amino acids. CDR1 GEAIGNYY and CDR2 EKD come from the germline V gene. CDR3 DNA: TGTGCCTGTGACCCCCTCCACGGCGATAAACTCATCTTT. Its protein is CACDPLHGDKLIF.

V gene TRDV1 combines with J gene TRDJ1, with 8 bases identical to TRDD3. CDR1 and CDR2 (germline): TSWWSYY, QGS. V trimming: 1 base; J trimming: 1 base; junction bases outside the gene matches: 17. This CDR3 has 20 amino acids. The CDR3 here is CALGEQFPVLLGGVTDKLIF. DNA of the CDR3: TGTGCTCTTGGGGAACAGTTCCCTGTCTTACTGGGGGGAGTCACCGATAAACTCATCTTT.

In its sample, this clone is large. This same CDR3 is encoded by further DNA sequences in the sample. CDR3 bases: TGTGCTCTTGGCGGCGCCCCTACTCACTACTGGGGGATCCACGCGTTAGGCCCCGATAAACTCATCTTT. As protein: CALGGAPTHYWGIHALGPDKLIF. The chain combines TRDV1 with TRDJ1; TRDD3 matches 10 bases. With 6 bases clipped from V and 3 bases from J, the junction kept 31 bases outside the gene matches. Germline CDR1 TSWWSYY, CDR2 QGS. The CDR3 loop spans 23 amino acids.

In the case of this clone: The sample holds other DNA sequences that translate to the same CDR3. The J gene is TRDJ3, the V gene TRDV2; 13 nucleotides match TRDD3. J gave up 3 bases and V 3 bases, and 4 bases lay outside the gene matches. The CDR3 length is 18 residues. Looked up from germline, CDR1 is GEAIGNYY and CDR2 is EKD. The CDR3 sequence is CACDLLGDTDWDTRQMFF. CDR3 in DNA: TGTGCCTGTGACTTACTGGGGGATACGGACTGGGACACCCGACAGATGTTTTTC.

A word on this clone: A single base separates this from a much larger clone, so it may be a read error. The V and J genes are TRDV1 and TRDJ1, with D possibly TRDD3 on 6 matching bases. V was pared by 1 base and J by 0 bases, with 24 bases between. The CDR3 sequence is 20 residues long. Germline values: CDR1 TSWWSYY, CDR2 QGS. CDR3 region: CALGEHTYWVAALYTDKLIF. The CDR3 nucleotides read TGTGCTCTTGGGGAACATACCTACTGGGTCGCTGCCCTATACACCGATAAACTCATCTTT.

With respect to this clone: This clone may be a read error of a much larger clone one base away. Other DNA sequences within the sample encode an identical CDR3. The gene calls are TRDV1 and TRDJ1, with D possibly being TRDD2 or TRDD3 (6 bases each). V was cut by 3 bases and J by 1 base, with 30 bases left in between. The CDR3 covers 21 residues. From germline, CDR1 is TSWWSYY and CDR2 QGS. Here the CDR3 reads CALGEFPKWGSPPGGTDKLIF. The CDR3 nucleotides read TGTGCTCTTGGGGAGTTTCCTAAGTGGGGGTCACCACCGGGGGGCACCGATAAACTCATCTTT.

By sample fraction, this clone is large. This chain links TRDV2 with TRDJ2, with D possibly matching TRDD3 (6 bases). V was cut by 0 bases and J by 4 bases, with 8 bases left in between. Germline values: CDR1 GEAIGNYY, CDR2 EKD. The CDR3 consists of 14 residues. CDR3 sequence (DNA): TGTGCCTGTGACACCGTGGGGGGGACAGCACAACTCTTCTTT. Its translation: CACDTVGGTAQLFF.

V gene TRDV2 combines with J gene TRDJ1, with 12 bases lining up with TRDD3. The CDR3 loop spans 20 amino acids. V gave up 1 base and J gave up 5 bases; unmatched junction bases: 19. CDR1 GEAIGNYY and CDR2 EKD come from the germline V gene. CDR3 in DNA: TGTGCCTGTGACACGGTGGCTCCCACCCAACTGGGGGATACTGAGGATAAACTCATCTTT. Amino acid sequence: CACDTVAPTQLGDTEDKLIF.